This paragraph covers one T cell receptor beta chain sequence. This specimen comes from a study of shared T cell receptors in the human thymus. Sequencing was performed with immunoSEQ multiplex PCR; in TCRdb, only in-frame clones are kept and a portion is missing. Here the sample spans hundreds of thousands of clones, more than 75% being singletons. Per germline, CDR1 SNHLY and CDR2 FYNNEI. The CDR3 consists of 15 residues. J lost 5 bases, V lost 4 bases, and 8 bases had no gene match. This sample also appeared in a second study, on human thymus T cells. That investigation notes: Finnish infants who were healthy and having corrective surgery for congenital heart defects made up the donors.

This receptor was obtained from a boy younger than two with a congenital heart defect. The chain joins TRBV2 to TRBJ2-3, with TRBD2 matching 8 bases. Sequenced sample: thymocytes. CDR3 amino acids: CASSAGLVVIDTQYF. The CDR3 nucleotides read TGTGCCAGCAGTGCGGGACTAGTCGTAATAGATACGCAGTATTTT.